This TCR beta chain was recovered during a study of cytomegalovirus exposure and HLA in healthy donors. Findings and caveats of the study: Further analysis, carried out later, found HLA-associated TCR beta chains more clonally expanded than equally common other chains.

V shed 8 bases and J shed 6 bases, with 14 bases lying between them. The CDR3 has 14 amino acids. CDR1 MNHEY and CDR2 SMNVEV come from the germline V gene (reference sequence). Vbeta (60) and Jbeta (13) primers were used in the PCR. Measured with immunoSEQ multiplex PCR; TCRdb has only the in-frame clones, and not every one. The sample includes about 97,000 clones, over 60% of them seen just once. This clone was found once. The antigen is undetermined. Likely unrecorded immune exposures existed in these nominally healthy donors. The source of this sequence is a male donor in good health and CMV-seropositive. The sequencing input was PBMCs. J is TRBJ1-6 and V is TRBV27, with a weak D call TRBD1 (5 bases). This CDR3 reads CASRLGGVNSPLHF. CDR3 DNA: TGTGCCAGCCGGTTGGGGGGGGTTAATTCACCCCTCCACTTT.